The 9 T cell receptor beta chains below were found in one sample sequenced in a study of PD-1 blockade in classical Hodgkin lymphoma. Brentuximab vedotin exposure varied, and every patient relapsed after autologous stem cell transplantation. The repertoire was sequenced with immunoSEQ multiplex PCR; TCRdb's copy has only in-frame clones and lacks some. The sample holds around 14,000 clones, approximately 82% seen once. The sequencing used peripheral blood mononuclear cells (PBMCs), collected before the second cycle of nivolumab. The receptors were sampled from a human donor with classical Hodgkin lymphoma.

The CDR3 nucleotides are TGTGCCAGCAGCCCAAGTGACAGGAGAGAGCAGTACTTC. Amino acid sequence: CASSPSDRREQYF. The V call is TRBV5-4, the J call TRBJ2-7; TRBD1 is a possible D gene (6 bases). Trimming removed 4 bases from V and 7 bases from J, with 15 bases in between. The CDR3 is 13 residues long. Per germline, CDR1 SGHNT and CDR2 YYREEE (reference sequence).

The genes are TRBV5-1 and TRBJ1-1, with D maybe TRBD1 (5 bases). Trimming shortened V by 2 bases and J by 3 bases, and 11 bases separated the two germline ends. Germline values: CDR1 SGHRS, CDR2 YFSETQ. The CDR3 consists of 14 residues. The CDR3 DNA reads TGCGCCAGCAGCTTTTGGCGGGGGGACACTGAAGCTTTCTTT. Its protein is CASSFWRGDTEAFF.

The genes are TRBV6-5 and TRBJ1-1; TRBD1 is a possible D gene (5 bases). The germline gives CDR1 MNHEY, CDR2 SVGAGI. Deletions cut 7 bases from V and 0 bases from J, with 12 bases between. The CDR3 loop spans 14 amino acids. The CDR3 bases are TGTGCCAGCACCAAACGGGGGATGAACACTGAAGCTTTCTTT. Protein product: CASTKRGMNTEAFF.

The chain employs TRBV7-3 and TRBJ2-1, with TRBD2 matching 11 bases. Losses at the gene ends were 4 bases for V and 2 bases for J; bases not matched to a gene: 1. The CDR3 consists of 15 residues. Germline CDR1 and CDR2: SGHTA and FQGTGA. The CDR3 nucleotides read TGTGCCAGCAGCTCTAGCGGGGGGACCTACAATGAGCAGTTCTTC. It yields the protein CASSSSGGTYNEQFF.

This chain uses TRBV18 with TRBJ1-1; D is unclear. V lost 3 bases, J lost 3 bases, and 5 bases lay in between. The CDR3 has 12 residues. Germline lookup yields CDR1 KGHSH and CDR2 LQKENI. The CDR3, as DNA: TGTGCCAGCTCACCCGGGGACACTGAAGCTTTCTTT. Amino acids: CASSPGDTEAFF. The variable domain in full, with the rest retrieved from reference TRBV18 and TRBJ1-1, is NAGVMQNPRHLVRRRGQEARLRCSPMKGHSHVYWYRQLPEEGLKFMVYLQKENIIDESGMPKERFSAEFPKEGPSILRIQQVVRGDSAAYFCASSPGDTEAFFGQGTRLTVV.

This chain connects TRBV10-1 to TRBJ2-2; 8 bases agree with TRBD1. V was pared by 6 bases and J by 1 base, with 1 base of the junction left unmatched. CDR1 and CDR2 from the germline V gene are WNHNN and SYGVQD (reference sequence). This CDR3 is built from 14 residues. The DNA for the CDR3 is TGCGCCAGCAGCGGGACAGGGAACACCGGGGAGCTGTTTTTT. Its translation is CASSGTGNTGELFF.

The CDR3 sequence: CASSADRGVAYEQYF. CDR3 DNA: TGTGCCAGCAGTGCCGACAGGGGGGTGGCCTACGAGCAGTACTTC. This chain connects TRBV25-1 to TRBJ2-7, with TRBD1 matching over 9 bases. CDR1 is MGHDK, CDR2 SYGVNS, per germline. J gave up 2 bases and V 4 bases, and 6 bases lay outside the gene matches. The CDR3 is 15 residues long.

In DNA, the CDR3 is TGTGCCATCAGGCCTTGGGCAGGGGCCACCGAGGACCATCGCACAGATACGCAGTATTTT. As protein: CAIRPWAGATEDHRTDTQYF. The chain employs TRBV10-3 and TRBJ2-3, with D perhaps matching TRBD1 (6 bases). CDR3 size: 20 residues. The germline V and J ends were trimmed by 6 bases and 1 base, with 29 bases remaining between them. Looked up from germline, CDR1 is ENHRY and CDR2 is SYGVKD.

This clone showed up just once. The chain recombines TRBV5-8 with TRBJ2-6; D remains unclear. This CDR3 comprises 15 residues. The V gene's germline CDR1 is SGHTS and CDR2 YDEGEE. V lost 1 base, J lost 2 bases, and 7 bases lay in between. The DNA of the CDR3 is TGTGCCAGCAGCTTGCCTTGGGCTGGGGCCAACGTCCTGACTTTC. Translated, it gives CASSLPWAGANVLTF.